Below, 32 T cell receptor beta chains from the same sample are listed, as sequenced in a study of T cell responses to AZD1222 COVID-19 vaccine. The table came from immunoSEQ multiplex PCR; TCRdb's copy has only in-frame clones and leaves some out. The repertoire holds about 87,000 clones, with roughly 88% as singletons. This specimen consisted of peripheral blood, obtained on day 0 of AZD1222 vaccination. The receptors were sampled from an adult in good health.

CDR3 sequence: CASSLAGLSYNEQFF. For the CDR3, the DNA is TGTGCCAGCAGCTTAGCAGGACTATCCTACAATGAGCAGTTCTTC. V gene TRBV7-2 combines with J gene TRBJ2-1, with D perhaps matching TRBD2 (6 bases). CDR3 length equals 15 residues. Between the trimmed V and J ends, which lost 0 bases and 1 base, there was a span of 7 bases. Germline lookup yields CDR1 SGHTA and CDR2 FQGNSA. The whole variable domain, remainder taken from reference TRBV7-2 and TRBJ2-1, is GAGVSQSPSNKVTEKGKDVELRCDPISGHTALYWYRQSLGQGLEFLIYFQGNSAPDKSGLPSDRFSAERTGGSVSTLTIQRTQQEDSAVYLCASSLAGLSYNEQFFGPGTRLTVL.

The gene calls are TRBV6-1 and TRBJ2-4, with D possibly matching TRBD1 (7 bases). Germline V gene lookup returns CDR1 MNHNS and CDR2 SASEGT. Trimming took off 2 bases at V and 7 bases at J, with 12 bases between the two ends. The CDR3 extends over 14 amino acids. This chain's CDR3 is CASSEFGGGNIQYF. The CDR3 DNA is TGTGCCAGCAGTGAATTCGGAGGGGGCAACATTCAGTACTTC.

The table lists this clone with a few counts. V is TRBV7-2 and J is TRBJ1-6; D is uncertain. Trimming left V 3 bases short and J 2 bases short, with 8 bases between. Germline values: CDR1 SGHTA, CDR2 FQGNSA. This CDR3 has 15 residues. DNA of the CDR3: TGTGCCAGCAGCTTCGTCTCGGCCTATAATTCACCCCTCCACTTT. Its protein product is CASSFVSAYNSPLHF.

V usage is TRBV7-2 and J usage is TRBJ2-2; D remains ambiguous. The CDR3 runs to 18 residues. Trimming took 1 base from V and 5 from J, leaving 20 bases between them. Germline assignment: CDR1 SGHTA and CDR2 FQGNSA. CDR3: CASSLDLVFLSNTGELFF. In DNA form, the CDR3 reads TGTGCCAGCAGCTTAGATCTGGTTTTTCTTTCTAATACCGGGGAGCTGTTTTTT.

The rearrangement links TRBV11-2 to TRBJ1-2; TRBD1 agrees at 7 bases. J was trimmed by 4 bases and V by 2 bases; bases with no gene match: 7. Germline CDR1 reads SGHAT; CDR2 reads FQNNGV. The CDR3 spans 15 residues. The CDR3: CASSLTGQSLYGYTF. Written as DNA, the CDR3 is TGTGCCAGCAGCTTAACGGGACAGTCCCTCTATGGCTACACCTTC.

This rearrangement joins TRBV3-1 (or the pseudogene TRBV3-2) to TRBJ2-1; 15 bases fit TRBD2. V gave up 3 bases and J gave up 15 bases; unmatched junction bases: 6. The CDR3 extends over 14 amino acids. Looked up from germline, CDR1 is LGHDT and CDR2 is YNNKEL (reference sequence). The CDR3 DNA sequence: TGTGCCAGCAGCCATGGGACTAGCGGGAGGCAGGTGTTCTTC. Translated: CASSHGTSGRQVFF.

This sequence joins TRBV7-7 and TRBJ2-1; TRBD2 might be the D (6 bases). The CDR3 has 14 residues. In germline, CDR1 is SSHAT, CDR2 FNYEAQ (reference sequence). Trimming cost V 1 base and J 7 bases, with 11 bases left between them. CDR3 sequence reads: CASSLGLGVNEQFF. CDR3 nucleotide sequence: TGTGCCAGCAGCTTAGGACTAGGAGTAAATGAGCAGTTCTTC.

The chain carries TRBV12-3 or TRBV12-4 and TRBJ2-1, with 7 bases that match TRBD2. Losses at the gene ends were 5 bases for V and 9 bases for J; bases not matched to a gene: 7. CDR3 length: 13 amino acids. Written as DNA, the CDR3 is TGTGCCAGCAGTCCCACGGGGACTACTGAGCAGTTCTTC. It encodes CASSPTGTTEQFF.

This sequence joins TRBV6-6 and TRBJ1-1; D remains ambiguous. The CDR3 is 13 amino acids. Germline V gives CDR1 MNHNY, CDR2 SVGAGI (reference sequence). Trimming removed 1 base at V and 3 bases at J, with 6 bases between. The CDR3 sequence is CASSYLLDTEAFF. The CDR3 DNA reads as TGTGCCAGCAGTTACTTGCTGGACACTGAAGCTTTCTTT.

The gene calls are TRBV29-1 and TRBJ2-1; 9 bases map to TRBD1. Per germline, CDR1 SQVTM and CDR2 ANQGSEA. With 4 bases clipped from V and 4 bases from J, the junction kept 2 bases outside the gene matches. The CDR3 has 13 amino acids. The CDR3 DNA reads TGCAGCGTTGGAGGACAGGGGTACAATGAGCAGTTCTTC. Translating gives CSVGGQGYNEQFF.

J is TRBJ2-1 and V is TRBV14, with TRBD2 matching 12 bases. The V segment lost 4 bases and the J segment 3 bases; nucleotides outside the gene matches: 10. CDR1 SGHDN and CDR2 FVKESK come from the germline V gene. The CDR3 consists of 18 residues. CDR3 protein: CASSPLAGGPRNYNEQFF. DNA of the CDR3: TGTGCCAGCAGCCCTCTAGCGGGAGGGCCCCGAAACTACAATGAGCAGTTCTTC.

The chain employs TRBV2 and TRBJ1-6; D perhaps matches TRBD1 (6 bases). Germline loops: CDR1 SNHLY, CDR2 FYNNEI. This CDR3 is 17 amino acids long. Trimming shortened V by 3 bases and J by 3 bases, and 15 bases separated the two germline ends. CDR3 coding DNA: TGTGCCAGCAGTGAGCTGGACAGAAACAGCTATAATTCACCCCTCCACTTT. Translation: CASSELDRNSYNSPLHF.

V usage is TRBV7-9 and J usage is TRBJ2-1; D not certain. Germline lookup yields CDR1 SEHNR and CDR2 FQNEAQ (reference sequence). Trimming cost V 1 base and J 4 bases, with 2 bases left between them. There are 12 residues in the CDR3. In nucleotides, the CDR3 is TGTGCCAGCAGCTTAGTGTACAATGAGCAGTTCTTC. It specifies CASSLVYNEQFF.

In DNA, the CDR3 is TGTGCCAGCAGTGAAGTCAGAACCATATTTTCACCCCTCCACTTT. It specifies CASSEVRTIFSPLHF. The chain combines TRBV6-1 with TRBJ1-6, with unresolved D. The length of the CDR3 is 15 residues. Trimming stripped 1 base from V and 9 bases from J, with 13 bases between. Germline CDR1 reads MNHNS; CDR2 reads SASEGT.

This clone was observed a single time. This chain uses TRBV12-3 or TRBV12-4 with TRBJ1-1; D gene uncertain. Trimming stripped 7 bases from V and 1 base from J, with 7 bases between. The CDR3 sequence is 12 residues long. The CDR3 protein is CASTWGNTEAFF. The CDR3 DNA is TGTGCCAGCACCTGGGGGAACACTGAAGCTTTCTTT.

This chain links TRBV30 with TRBJ2-7; 8 nucleotides align to TRBD2. Germline-derived CDR1 and CDR2 are GTSNPN and SVGIG (reference sequence). The CDR3 totals 15 residues. V was clipped by 3 bases and J by 2 bases; unmatched bases: 9. CDR3 DNA sequence: TGTGCCTGGAGGCCCCGGGTGGGACTAGCCTACGAGCAGTACTTC. It translates to CAWRPRVGLAYEQYF.

The chain carries TRBV11-3 and TRBJ2-2; D ambiguous. Germline V CDR1 and CDR2: SGHNT, YENEEA. Trimming took off 1 base at V and 8 bases at J, with 8 bases between the two ends. The CDR3 has 13 residues. The CDR3 here is CASSLVRWGELFF. DNA for the CDR3: TGTGCCAGCAGCTTAGTGCGGTGGGGGGAGCTGTTTTTT.

The V gene is TRBV6-4, the J gene TRBJ2-3; 10 nucleotides agree with TRBD1. The germline gives CDR1 MRHNA, CDR2 SNTAGT. V gave up 6 bases and J gave up 4 bases; unmatched junction bases: 10. This CDR3 has 16 residues. This CDR3 reads CASSDLGTGEADTQYF. The CDR3 DNA reads TGTGCCAGCAGCGACCTGGGGACAGGGGAAGCAGATACGCAGTATTTT.

The chain's CDR3 is CASSSREQGNTEAFF. CDR3 DNA: TGTGCCAGCAGCTCCCGGGAACAGGGAAACACTGAAGCTTTCTTT. The genes are TRBV7-9 and TRBJ1-1; the D gene is possibly TRBD1 (6 bases). The CDR3 consists of 15 residues. The ends were cut back, 4 bases at V and 2 bases at J, with 14 bases in the middle. Looked up from germline, CDR1 is SEHNR and CDR2 is FQNEAQ (reference sequence).

The rearrangement links TRBV15 to TRBJ2-7; TRBD1 agrees at 10 bases. V lost 2 bases to trimming and J lost 2 bases; unmatched junction nucleotides: 9. Germline V gene lookup returns CDR1 LNHNV and CDR2 YYDKDF (reference sequence). The CDR3 is 17 residues long. CDR3 DNA sequence: TGTGCCACCAGCAGACTTCCCTGGGACAGGGGTCCCTACGAGCAGTACTTC. It specifies CATSRLPWDRGPYEQYF.

The chain uses TRBV9 and TRBJ2-7; either TRBD1 or TRBD2 may supply D (5 bases each). Trimming stripped 0 bases from V and 6 bases from J, with 16 bases between. CDR1 SGDLS and CDR2 YYNGEE come from the germline V gene. The CDR3 runs to 15 residues. This CDR3 is CASSVAGTPGVEQYF. CDR3 nucleotide sequence: TGTGCCAGCAGCGTAGCTGGGACCCCTGGCGTCGAGCAGTACTTC.

This clone was observed a single time. The rearrangement links TRBV18 to TRBJ2-1; tentative D call: TRBD2 (5 bases). Germline lookup yields CDR1 KGHSH and CDR2 LQKENI. Trimming removed 5 bases at V and 8 bases at J, with 10 bases between. The CDR3 spans 12 residues. For the CDR3, the DNA is TGTGCCAGCTCATCTCGGACTGATGAGCAGTTCTTC. Translating it yields CASSSRTDEQFF.

This chain connects TRBV19 to TRBJ1-3; D not resolved. Germline V gene lookup returns CDR1 LNHDA and CDR2 SQIVND (reference sequence). V lost 8 bases to trimming and J lost 6 bases, with 14 bases between them. The CDR3 has 13 amino acids. CDR3 residues: CASLPYPENTIYF. CDR3 bases: TGTGCCAGTCTCCCGTACCCGGAAAACACCATATATTTT.

The V and J genes are TRBV6-5 and TRBJ2-2, with 7 bases aligning to TRBD1. The CDR3 has 16 residues. Germline V gives CDR1 MNHEY, CDR2 SVGAGI. Unmatched junction bases numbered 7, after V lost 0 bases and J lost 6 bases. The CDR3 is CASSYSPGTVPGELFF. In DNA form, the CDR3 reads TGTGCCAGCAGTTACTCCCCCGGGACAGTACCCGGGGAGCTGTTTTTT.

The CDR3 reads CASSPFYASGSGDEQYF. The DNA for the CDR3 is TGTGCCAGCTCACCATTCTACGCCTCAGGATCCGGGGACGAGCAGTACTTC. The chain employs TRBV18 and TRBJ2-7, with a tentative D call TRBD2 (5 bases). V was cut by 2 bases and J by 5 bases, with 22 bases left in between. The CDR3 covers 17 residues. Germline assignment: CDR1 KGHSH and CDR2 LQKENI.

The chain employs TRBV13 and TRBJ1-2; D is unclear. Between the trimmed V and J ends, which lost 5 bases and 6 bases, there was a span of 22 bases. Germline loops: CDR1 PRHDT, CDR2 FYEKMQ (reference sequence). The CDR3 spans 16 residues. Written as DNA, the CDR3 is TGTGCCAGCAGCATCGCGGACGGAGGCTTCGTGAATGGCTACACCTTC. The encoded protein is CASSIADGGFVNGYTF.

The V and J genes are TRBV14 and TRBJ2-7, with 11 bases lining up with TRBD2. Germline CDR1 SGHDN, CDR2 FVKESK. Trimming at V came to 4 bases and at J to 4 bases, leaving 6 bases not matched to a gene. The CDR3 length is 15 residues. CDR3 nucleotide sequence: TGTGCCAGCAGCCGAGGGACTAGCGGAACTTACGAGCAGTACTTC. Its protein product is CASSRGTSGTYEQYF.

V is TRBV30 and J is TRBJ1-1; D may be TRBD1 (5 bases). The germline CDR1 and CDR2 sequences are GTSNPN and SVGIG (reference sequence). The CDR3 runs 14 residues. V shed 2 bases and J shed 3 bases, with 13 bases lying between them. The CDR3 bases are TGTGCCTGGAGTTCCAGGGTACGGGACACTGAAGCTTTCTTT. Amino acids: CAWSSRVRDTEAFF.

The chain uses TRBV5-4 and TRBJ2-3; 13 nucleotides align to TRBD2. The V and J ends lost 4 bases and 6 bases, in that order; junction bases with no gene match: 5. Germline loops: CDR1 SGHNT, CDR2 YYREEE (reference sequence). This CDR3 spans 15 amino acids. The CDR3 reads CASSIGLAGEDTQYF. CDR3 nucleotide sequence: TGTGCCAGCAGCATAGGACTAGCGGGAGAGGATACGCAGTATTTT.

The V and J genes are TRBV18 and TRBJ1-5; unclear D gene. The CDR3 is made up of 13 amino acids. Germline CDR1 KGHSH, CDR2 LQKENI. V lost 2 bases, J lost 4 bases, and 6 bases lay in between. The CDR3 spells CASSPSVNQPQHF. In DNA, the CDR3 is TGTGCCAGCTCACCATCAGTTAATCAGCCCCAGCATTTT.

This chain links TRBV7-9 with TRBJ1-1; D is unresolved. Germline lookup yields CDR1 SEHNR and CDR2 FQNEAQ (reference sequence). V gave up 3 bases and J gave up 3 bases, with 17 bases separating them. The CDR3 loop spans 16 amino acids. The CDR3 reads CASSLESVTGYTEAFF. As DNA, the CDR3 is TGTGCCAGCAGCTTGGAATCAGTTACGGGATACACTGAAGCTTTCTTT. The full variable domain, rest sourced from reference TRBV7-9 and TRBJ1-1, is DTGVSQNPRHKITKRGQNVTFRCDPISEHNRLYWYRQTLGQGPEFLTYFQNEAQLEKSRLLSDRFSAERPKGSFSTLEIQRTEQGDSAMYLCASSLESVTGYTEAFFGQGTRLTVV.

The V gene is TRBV30, the J gene TRBJ1-4, with D possibly TRBD1 on 6 matching bases. Trimming shortened V by 3 bases and J by 8 bases, and 10 bases separated the two germline ends. This CDR3 spans 12 amino acids. CDR1 and CDR2 from the germline V gene are GTSNPN and SVGIG (reference sequence). In DNA, the CDR3 is TGTGCCTGGAGGCACAGGGACGAAAAACTGTTTTTT. It encodes CAWRHRDEKLFF.